Below are 26 T cell receptor beta chains sequenced from a single sample in a study of cytomegalovirus exposure and HLA in healthy donors. PCR involved 60 Vbeta and 13 Jbeta primers. Method: immunoSEQ multiplex PCR; TCRdb's copy keeps in-frame clones and lacks some. The sample carries roughly 150,000 clones, about two thirds recorded once. What was sequenced was PBMCs. These receptors were taken from a man in his forties or fifties in good health and CMV-seronegative.

J is TRBJ2-4 and V is TRBV27, with 8 positions matching TRBD1. This CDR3 contains 15 residues. Looked up from germline, CDR1 is MNHEY and CDR2 is SMNVEV (reference sequence). The ends lost 6 bases at V and 6 bases at J; junction bases unmatched: 10. For the CDR3, the DNA is TGTGCCAGCAGGTACATGGGACAGGCCCCAAACATTCAGTACTTC. This gives the protein CASRYMGQAPNIQYF.

The rearrangement joins TRBV18 to TRBJ1-2, with D perhaps matching TRBD1 (6 bases). CDR3 length: 16 amino acids. CDR1 is KGHSH and CDR2 is LQKENI in the germline V gene. The ends were cut back, 3 bases at V and 4 bases at J, with 18 bases in the middle. The CDR3 is CASSPPSGTLFYGYTF. For the CDR3, the DNA is TGTGCCAGCTCACCGCCTTCCGGGACACTCTTCTATGGCTACACCTTC.

This clone was detected only a few times. The gene calls are TRBV7-2 and TRBJ2-1; 9 bases are a match to TRBD2. Trimming took 3 bases from V and 4 from J; bases not matched to a gene: 10. Germline lookup yields CDR1 SGHTA and CDR2 FQGNSA. The CDR3 covers 17 residues. Here the CDR3 reads CASSFTSSGEIYNEQFF. In nucleotides, the CDR3 is TGTGCCAGCAGCTTCACGTCTAGCGGGGAGATTTACAATGAGCAGTTCTTC. Complete variable domain (other parts from reference TRBV7-2 and TRBJ2-1): GAGVSQSPSNKVTEKGKDVELRCDPISGHTALYWYRQSLGQGLEFLIYFQGNSAPDKSGLPSDRFSAERTGGSVSTLTIQRTQQEDSAVYLCASSFTSSGEIYNEQFFGPGTRLTVL.

The chain is built from TRBV2 and TRBJ2-3, with 11 bases identical to TRBD2. The CDR3 has 17 residues. The V segment lost 6 bases and the J segment 0 bases; nucleotides outside the gene matches: 8. Germline V gene data show CDR1 as SNHLY and CDR2 as FYNNEI. The CDR3 loop reads CASSEPTSGGSTDTQYF. The CDR3, as DNA: TGTGCCAGCAGCGAGCCCACTAGCGGGGGTAGCACAGATACGCAGTATTTT.

This chain uses TRBV7-9 with TRBJ1-1; possible D gene TRBD1, 6 bases. Deletions cut 3 bases from V and 0 bases from J, with 17 bases between. This CDR3 is built from 17 residues. Per the germline V gene, CDR1 is SEHNR and CDR2 is FQNEAQ (reference sequence). In DNA form, the CDR3 reads TGTGCCAGCAGCTTCCGAGGAGGGGGGGCACTGAACACTGAAGCTTTCTTT. As protein: CASSFRGGGALNTEAFF.

V usage is TRBV7-2 and J usage is TRBJ2-2; D might be TRBD1 (6 bases). CDR1 is SGHTA, CDR2 FQGNSA, per germline. The CDR3 has 17 residues. V lost 5 bases and J lost 5, with 21 bases in between. The CDR3 loop reads CASSTLRTASWTGELFF. For the CDR3, the DNA is TGTGCCAGCAGCACACTGAGGACAGCCTCGTGGACCGGGGAGCTGTTTTTT.

The chain couples TRBV5-4 to TRBJ2-5; TRBD2 matches at 7 bases. Germline V gene sequence: CDR1 SGHNT, CDR2 YYREEE (reference sequence). V dropped 3 bases and J dropped 5; count of bases not matched to a gene: 7. CDR3 length: 14 residues. The CDR3 sequence: CASSSWTSRETQYF. DNA for the CDR3: TGTGCCAGCAGCTCCTGGACTAGTCGTGAGACCCAGTACTTC.

V usage is TRBV19 and J usage is TRBJ1-4; D unresolved. The CDR3 length is 13 residues. V shed 3 bases and J shed 8 bases, with 10 bases lying between them. CDR1 and CDR2 (germline): LNHDA, SQIVND (reference sequence). The CDR3 DNA follows: TGTGCCAGTAGTATTGCACTTCGGGAAAAACTGTTTTTT. Amino acids: CASSIALREKLFF. The variable domain in full, with the rest retrieved from reference TRBV19 and TRBJ1-4, is DGGITQSPKYLFRKEGQNVTLSCEQNLNHDAMYWYRQDPGQGLRLIYYSQIVNDFQKGDIAEGYSVSREKKESFPLTVTSAQKNPTAFYLCASSIALREKLFFGSGTQLSVL.

This clone was seen a few times. The rearrangement links TRBV4-2 to TRBJ2-7; maybe TRBD2 (5 bases). The CDR3 is 16 amino acids. The germline gives CDR1 LGHNA, CDR2 YNFKEQ. Trimming took 0 bases from V and 4 from J, leaving 16 bases between them. The CDR3 nucleotides read TGTGCCAGCAGCCAAGATTGGCTAGAGAGGGCGTACGAGCAGTACTTC. This codes for CASSQDWLERAYEQYF.

The rearrangement links TRBV13 to TRBJ1-1; D is perhaps TRBD1 (6 bases). The V gene lost 4 bases and the J gene lost 7 bases, with 22 bases spanning the gap. Germline loops: CDR1 PRHDT, CDR2 FYEKMQ (reference sequence). This CDR3 is 16 amino acids long. The CDR3 loop reads CASSSQTTGGGGEAFF. CDR3 coding DNA: TGTGCCAGCAGCTCACAAACCACCGGGGGCGGGGGTGAAGCTTTCTTT.

The chain combines TRBV5-1 with TRBJ2-7, with D possibly being TRBD2 (6 bases). The CDR3 runs 16 residues. Germline V gene data show CDR1 as SGHRS and CDR2 as YFSETQ. Trimming took off 4 bases at V and 5 bases at J, with 22 bases between the two ends. The CDR3 loop reads CASSTPDYYGVHEQYF. CDR3 coding DNA: TGCGCCAGCAGCACCCCGGACTACTACGGGGTTCACGAGCAGTACTTC. The variable domain in full, with the rest retrieved from reference TRBV5-1 and TRBJ2-7, is KAGVTQTPRYLIKTRGQQVTLSCSPISGHRSVSWYQQTPGQGLQFLFEYFSETQRNKGNFPGRFSGRQFSNSRSEMNVSTLELGDSALYLCASSTPDYYGVHEQYFGPGTRLTVT.

This chain joins TRBV7-6 and TRBJ2-2; TRBD2 matches at 11 bases. Germline lookup yields CDR1 SGHVS and CDR2 FNYEAQ. The CDR3 has 20 residues. Trimming took 1 base from V and 4 from J; bases not matched to a gene: 14. The CDR3, as DNA: TGTGCCAGCAGCTTAGAGGATCGGGTAGCGGGGGGGCGTCTCACCGGGGAGCTGTTTTTT. This translates into CASSLEDRVAGGRLTGELFF. The whole variable domain, remainder taken from reference TRBV7-6 and TRBJ2-2, is GAGVSQSPRYKVTKRGQDVALRCDPISGHVSLYWYRQALGQGPEFLTYFNYEAQQDKSGLPNDRFSAERPEGSISTLTIQRTEQRDSAMYRCASSLEDRVAGGRLTGELFFGEGSRLTVL.

The rearrangement links TRBV5-6 to TRBJ2-1; tentatively, D is TRBD2 (7 bases). The germline V and J ends were trimmed by 4 bases and 5 bases, with 28 bases remaining between them. The CDR3 has 19 amino acids. The germline gives CDR1 SGHDT, CDR2 YYEEEE. For the CDR3, the DNA is TGTGCCAGCAGCGTTCGTCGAGGGGGAGGGGTTGTTAAAAACAATGAGCAGTTCTTC. Translated: CASSVRRGGGVVKNNEQFF.

The gene calls are TRBV28 and TRBJ1-4; D might be TRBD1 (6 bases). The V gene's germline CDR1 is MDHEN and CDR2 SYDVKM. V was cut by 1 base and J by 0 bases, with 12 bases left in between. The CDR3 has 17 amino acids. Here the CDR3 DNA reads TGTGCCAGCAGTTTATATGGGACACAGGCAACTAATGAAAAACTGTTTTTT. Protein sequence: CASSLYGTQATNEKLFF.

V is TRBV5-4 and J is TRBJ2-7; 11 bases are shared with TRBD2. Germline values: CDR1 SGHNT, CDR2 YYREEE (reference sequence). This CDR3 has 18 amino acids. Germline trimming cut 2 bases from V and 3 bases from J; bases unmatched to any gene: 13. CDR3 nucleotides: TGTGCCAGCAGCTTCCCTTGGACTAGCGGGCATGGCAACTACGAGCAGTACTTC. Translated, it gives CASSFPWTSGHGNYEQYF.

The V gene is TRBV7-6, the J gene TRBJ2-5, with 7 bases aligning to TRBD1. Germline V CDR1 and CDR2: SGHVS, FNYEAQ. CDR3 size: 14 residues. V lost 0 bases and J lost 4; bases outside the gene matches: 2. In DNA, the CDR3 is TGTGCCAGCAGCTTAGCGACAGGGCTAGAGACCCAGTACTTC. Translating gives CASSLATGLETQYF.

The V gene is TRBV9, the J gene TRBJ2-1, with 7 positions matching TRBD2. This CDR3 is 14 amino acids long. V was pared by 4 bases and J by 3 bases, with 4 bases of the junction left unmatched. Germline V lookup: CDR1 SGDLS, CDR2 YYNGEE. The CDR3: CASSRLADYNEQFF. CDR3 DNA: TGTGCCAGCAGCCGGCTAGCGGACTACAATGAGCAGTTCTTC. Filled out from reference TRBV9 and TRBJ2-1, the complete variable domain reads DSGVTQTPKHLITATGQRVTLRCSPRSGDLSVYWYQQSLDQGLQFLIQYYNGEERAKGNILERFSAQQFPDLHSELNLSSLELGDSALYFCASSRLADYNEQFFGPGTRLTVL.

This sequence joins TRBV5-4 and TRBJ2-3; 10 bases are a match to TRBD2. CDR3 length: 16 amino acids. The trim removed 0 bases at V and 5 bases at J, leaving 6 bases unmatched. Germline assignment: CDR1 SGHNT and CDR2 YYREEE (reference sequence). In DNA, the CDR3 is TGTGCCAGCAGCTTGGATCTAGCGGGAGTTGTAGATACGCAGTATTTT. Translation: CASSLDLAGVVDTQYF.

The chain employs TRBV5-1 and TRBJ2-1, with 8 bases aligning to TRBD2. Germline loops: CDR1 SGHRS, CDR2 YFSETQ. Trimming cost V 0 bases and J 2 bases; bases outside gene matches: 7. The CDR3 has 17 residues. As DNA, the CDR3 is TGCGCCAGCAGCTTGGCAGGCGGGGGGCGAACCTACAATGAGCAGTTCTTC. It yields the protein CASSLAGGGRTYNEQFF.

The chain couples TRBV9 to TRBJ2-7; 9 positions agree with TRBD2. CDR1 is SGDLS and CDR2 is YYNGEE in the germline V gene. CDR3 length: 15 residues. V shed 4 bases, J shed 7 bases, and the junction held 12 bases outside the gene matches. CDR3 DNA: TGTGCCAGCAGCCCACGCAGGCGGGGGGGCGTTGAGCAGTACTTC. Amino acids: CASSPRRRGGVEQYF.

This clone turned up a few times. The genes are TRBV6-5 and TRBJ1-5; D gene unclear. Looked up from germline, CDR1 is MNHEY and CDR2 is SVGAGI. The CDR3 is 13 amino acids. Trimming left V 11 bases short and J 4 bases short, with 15 bases between. The DNA for the CDR3 is TGTGCCTCCGGCCGGGGTTCAAATCAGCCCCAGCATTTT. It codes for CASGRGSNQPQHF.

This clone was counted a single time. The rearrangement links TRBV15 to TRBJ2-1, with D possibly matching TRBD1 (6 bases). The germline CDR1 and CDR2 sequences are LNHNV and YYDKDF (reference sequence). V dropped 1 base and J dropped 7 bases, with 11 bases sitting between them. The CDR3 spans 14 residues. The CDR3 DNA reads as TGTGCCACCAGCAGAGCCCTACAGGGAAATGAGCAGTTCTTC. It encodes CATSRALQGNEQFF.

Only one count was recorded for this clone. J is TRBJ2-1 and V is TRBV5-1; the D gene is possibly TRBD1 (7 bases). The germline V gene has CDR1 SGHRS and CDR2 YFSETQ. The CDR3 length is 15 residues. Trimming stripped 3 bases from V and 4 bases from J, with 14 bases between. CDR3 residues: CASSSTGDSYNEQFF. DNA for the CDR3: TGCGCCAGCAGCTCTACAGGGGACTCGTACAATGAGCAGTTCTTC.

This clone was picked up one time. The V call is TRBV12-5, the J call TRBJ2-3; 11 nucleotides align to TRBD2. Trimming cost V 0 bases and J 1 base; bases outside gene matches: 3. The V gene's germline CDR1 is LGHNT and CDR2 FRNRAP. This CDR3 is 17 amino acids long. The CDR3 sequence: CASGLVLAGVGTDTQYF. CDR3 sequence (DNA): TGTGCTAGTGGTTTGGTACTAGCGGGGGTCGGCACAGATACGCAGTATTTT.

The table lists this clone with a count of one. The chain joins TRBV6-5 to TRBJ2-7, with 8 bases that match TRBD2. The ends lost 3 bases at V and 2 bases at J; junction bases unmatched: 6. This CDR3 contains 15 residues. CDR1 is MNHEY and CDR2 is SVGAGI in the germline V gene. CDR3 protein: CASSYLAGRPYEQYF. The CDR3 region has the DNA TGTGCCAGCAGTTATTTAGCGGGGCGCCCCTACGAGCAGTACTTC.

This clone has only a few counts. The chain recombines TRBV10-3 with TRBJ1-1; D is undetermined. CDR3 size: 12 residues. The V and J ends lost 6 bases and 5 bases respectively, with 10 bases between them. Germline CDR1 and CDR2: ENHRY and SYGVKD. The chain's CDR3 is CAISPGGTEAFF. CDR3 DNA sequence: TGTGCCATCAGCCCGGGTGGGACTGAAGCTTTCTTT.